This T cell receptor (beta chain) was found in a study of CD8 T cells in Susac syndrome. Purification of the CD8+ and CD4+ T cells relied on negative isolation, and TEMRA cells underwent FACS enrichment. Germline loops: CDR1 SGHAT, CDR2 FQNNGV. The CDR3 covers 16 residues. J was trimmed by 7 bases and V by 3 bases; bases with no gene match: 8. Roughly 0.45 to 1 ug RNA was reverse transcribed with random hexamers. Each CDR3 protein gets one entry after TCRdb re-called the immunoSEQ multiplex PCR reads with MiXCR. The table includes hundreds of thousands of distinct CDR3 sequences, approximately 85% detected once.

The sequence was collected from a human donor with multiple sclerosis. Input material: CD8+ T cells from PBMCs. The V and J genes are TRBV11-2 and TRBJ2-1, with 11 bases fitting TRBD2. In DNA, the CDR3 is TGTGCCAGCAGCTTCCTAATAGCGGGAGGGCATAATGAGCAGTTCTTC. It encodes CASSFLIAGGHNEQFF.